Below, one TCR beta chain is given with its context. Which antigen it targets is not known. No much larger clone is present one base from it, and per-base qualities are unavailable. The source of the sample is a study of spatial heterogeneity in lung cancer (dated by TCRdb to 2018 to 2020). About the investigation overall: Beta-chain transcripts were consistently detected in greater numbers than alpha-chain transcripts, which likely reflects a higher abundance of beta-chain transcripts. In the raw uncorrected reads, each unique combination of TCR and UMI appeared more than ten times on average. In non-small cell lung cancer, the study made a quantitative comparison of TCR alpha and beta repertoires among multiple tumor regions, matched nontumor lung and blood. Nonsynonymous mutation counts, determined by whole-exome sequencing of tumor tissue, were related to TCR repertoire features. Both alpha and beta chains were TCR-sequenced in roughly 200 tumor regions, about 64 matched nontumor lung samples and 45 to 60 PBMC samples obtained at surgery. The investigation overall reported the following: Ubiquitous expanded tumor TCRs showed up in blood more often at tumor resection than at routine follow-up. Confirming at a functional level the hypothesis that regional TCRs recognize regional mutations was considered to require additional single-cell paired TCR alpha and beta sequencing.

This specimen's time point label, per the study, means: sample taken at primary tumor resection. Without any cell sorting, TCR sequencing was performed on whole RNA extracted either from tumor and nontumor lung tissue or from cryopreserved PBMC samples. The donors were 65 to 85 patients from the lung TRACERx cohort who had early-stage, untreated non-small cell lung cancer. A patient was chosen for TCR sequencing only when enough RNA was available from at least two tumor regions. Relative to germline, V is 2 bases shorter and J is 5 bases shorter, with 9 bases between their ends. From the cysteine through the phenylalanine, the CDR3 covers 12 amino acids. The CDR3 DNA has 36 bases and is translated from base 1. CDR1 is given as SQVTM and CDR2 as ANQGSEA, both from the germline V gene. Receptor amplification or capture employed 5' RACE. Instrument on record: NextSeq 500. To allow correction of PCR and sequencing errors, the TCR library protocol tagged every TCR cDNA molecule with a unique molecular identifier. Turning to the authors' computational methods: TCR identification, UMI-based error correction and CDR3 extraction were all carried out with Decombinator tools. Expanded TCRs were defined as those above a frequency of 2 per 1,000, corresponding to the top 1% of the tumor frequency distribution. Renyi diversity was calculated using the R vegan package after each repertoire was subsampled 100 times to 5,000 TCRs. To build CDR3 similarity networks, amino acid triplet string-kernel similarity was used, and CDR3s were connected when their pairwise similarity was above 0.82. In TCRdb, the public reads were trimmed at Q25 with fastp and aligned with MiXCR, with productive beta chains retained. CDR3 protein sequences are deduplicated, and each keeps its most common genes and DNA. These V and J calls are TCRdb output, not the study's own analysis. A total of roughly 10,000 distinct CDR3 sequences appear in this sample, 4.5% to 6.5% of them only once. 27% of the sample belongs to the ten largest clones.

This sequence originates from a male donor with early-stage non-small cell lung cancer. The source material was PBMCs, sampled at surgery. This sequence uses TRBV29-1 and TRBJ1-2, with TRBD1 tentatively as D gene (6 bases match). The CDR3 protein is CSVERDKYGYTF. The DNA sequence is TGCAGCGTTGAAAGGGACAAGTATGGCTACACCTTC.